This T cell receptor (beta chain) originates from a study of Ad26.COV2.S vaccination and SARS-CoV-2 variants. Repertoires were generated with immunoSEQ multiplex PCR, while TCRdb's copy carries only in-frame clones and drops some. Among 350,000 to 600,000 clones, roughly nine tenths were seen once, and the ten largest hold about 1.5%. Germline CDR1 reads MNHNS; CDR2 reads SASEGT. The CDR3 is 16 residues long. V was cut by 4 bases and J by 1 base, with 14 bases left in between. Regarding treatment: around 19 received Ad26.COV2.S at low or high dose, single or two shots; roughly five received placebo; per-sample allocation not given. The samples date from day 63 after the first vaccine or placebo injection.

The genes are TRBV6-1 and TRBJ1-5; D might be TRBD1 (5 bases). Sequenced material: peripheral blood, taken in a trial of Ad26.COV2.S vaccine versus placebo. This sequence originates from a person aged 18-65 years who received the Ad26.COV2.S COVID-19 vaccine or a placebo. CDR3 amino acids: CASSVFRDQSNQPQHF. As DNA, the CDR3 is TGTGCCAGCAGTGTTTTTAGGGACCAAAGCAATCAGCCCCAGCATTTT.